The clone carrying this T cell receptor (beta chain) was picked up one time. The target antigen is unknown. V lost 0 bases and J lost 8, with 2 bases in between. Germline V gene sequence: CDR1 LGHNT, CDR2 FRNRAP. This CDR3 is built from 11 residues. Per the authors' pipeline: Junction-only sequences without quality scores were provided by ImmunoSEQ, so filtering was different. Profiling relied on immunoSEQ multiplex PCR, and the TCRdb table lists in-frame clones only, not all of them. Clonal size and the V and J genes are those of that table, whereas D and trimming came from the DNA. The sample shows some 2 million clones, 85% to 95% of them seen only once. These data come from a study of shared clonotypes between healthy human individuals. Findings and limits, study-wide: Naive subsets generally had larger estimated richness than memory subsets. All-four-donor shared clonotypes had higher generation probabilities than non-shared clonotypes did.

What was sequenced was naive CD4+ T cells sorted from blood. Described subset: CD45RA+ positively selected. The chain is built from TRBV12-5 and TRBJ2-1; D uncertain. The TCR sequence derives from a man younger than 35 in good health. CDR3 DNA: TGTGCTAGTGGTTTGGTACATGAGCAGTTCTTC. Translating it yields CASGLVHEQFF.